One and the same sample provided the 5 T cell receptor beta chains below, sequenced in a study of CD8 T cells in Susac syndrome. The RNA input was about 0.5 to 1 ug, and it was reverse transcribed with random hexamers. Each CDR3 protein is one row after TCRdb ran MiXCR on the immunoSEQ multiplex PCR reads. The sample includes some 450,000 distinct CDR3 sequences, more than 70% of them seen just once. The sequencing input was CD8+ T cells from PBMCs. The receptors were gathered from a human donor with multiple sclerosis.

This chain links TRBV9 with TRBJ2-1; weak D call: TRBD2 (5 bases). CDR1 is SGDLS and CDR2 is YYNGEE in the germline V gene. CDR3 size: 16 residues. V gave up 0 bases and J gave up 0 bases, with 10 bases separating them. The CDR3 DNA sequence: TGTGCCAGCAGCGTAGTCCCCAGCGGCTCCTACAATGAGCAGTTCTTC. The encoded protein is CASSVVPSGSYNEQFF.

The chain carries TRBV20-1 and TRBJ1-5; perhaps TRBD1 as D (6 bases). V shed 6 bases and J shed 4 bases, with 19 bases lying between them. There are 15 residues in the CDR3. CDR1 and CDR2 from the germline V gene are DFQATT and SNEGSKA (reference sequence). The CDR3 is CSALSQGRGNQPQHF. The CDR3 DNA sequence: TGCAGTGCCCTATCCCAGGGGAGAGGGAATCAGCCCCAGCATTTT.

The chain recombines TRBV3-1 with TRBJ1-4; D is unresolved. Trimming left V 0 bases short and J 6 bases short, with 11 bases between. CDR3 length: 15 residues. Germline lookup yields CDR1 LGHDT and CDR2 YNNKEL (reference sequence). CDR3 residues: CASSQDGSTDEKLFF. The CDR3 DNA follows: TGTGCCAGCAGCCAAGATGGGTCCACGGATGAAAAACTGTTTTTT. Using reference TRBV3-1 and TRBJ1-4 for the parts outside the CDR3, the full variable domain is DTAVSQTPKYLVTQMGNDKSIKCEQNLGHDTMYWYKQDSKKFLKIMFSYNNKELIINETVPNRFSPKSPDKAHLNLHINSLELGDSAVYFCASSQDGSTDEKLFFGSGTQLSVL.

This sequence joins TRBV19 and TRBJ1-1, with TRBD1 as a possible D gene (5 bases). The CDR3 length is 13 residues. The V gene lost 6 bases and the J gene lost 4 bases, with 12 bases spanning the gap. Germline CDR1 reads LNHDA; CDR2 reads SQIVND (reference sequence). In nucleotides, the CDR3 is TGTGCCAGTAGGCCGGGGGGGTTCACTGAAGCTTTCTTT. Residues: CASRPGGFTEAFF.

This clonotype appeared once. A junction boundary mismatches the germline segment, possibly from a read error. V usage is TRBV30 and J usage is TRBJ1-1, with D uncertain. Germline V lookup: CDR1 GTSNPN, CDR2 SVGIG (reference sequence). CDR3 length: 13 amino acids. This chain's CDR3 is CTWSVTLNTEAFF. As DNA, the CDR3 is TGTACCTGGAGTGTAACCCTGAACACTGAAGCTTTCTTT.